This entry lists 3 T cell receptor beta chains sequenced from one sample in a study of T cell responses to AZD1222 COVID-19 vaccine. Sequencing used immunoSEQ multiplex PCR; TCRdb keeps in-frame clones, though not all of them. The data show roughly 100,000 clones, 93% seen once. The input for sequencing was peripheral blood, taken on day 0 of AZD1222 vaccination. These receptors all come from an adult in good health.

This chain links TRBV10-3 with TRBJ1-2; D gene ambiguous. CDR1 is ENHRY and CDR2 is SYGVKD in the germline V gene. CDR3 length: 11 amino acids. The V and J ends lost 6 bases and 6 bases respectively, with 8 bases between them. The CDR3 DNA sequence: TGTGCCATCAGCCATCGAGATGGCTACACCTTC. Translating it yields CAISHRDGYTF.

The chain joins TRBV6-4 to TRBJ2-2; D is perhaps TRBD1 (5 bases). This CDR3 region has 13 residues. V shed 4 bases and J shed 4 bases, with 7 bases lying between them. Germline V lookup: CDR1 MRHNA, CDR2 SNTAGT. CDR3 in amino acids: CASSVQGTGELFF. CDR3 DNA: TGTGCCAGCAGTGTTCAGGGCACCGGGGAGCTGTTTTTT.

The chain is built from TRBV9 and TRBJ2-3; 10 bases agree with TRBD2. The length of the CDR3 is 15 residues. V trimming: 3 bases; J trimming: 2 bases; junction bases outside the gene matches: 3. Germline V lookup: CDR1 SGDLS, CDR2 YYNGEE. In nucleotides, the CDR3 is TGTGCCAGCAGCGCCACTAGCGGGGACACAGATACGCAGTATTTT. Translated, it gives CASSATSGDTDTQYF.